This T cell receptor beta chain was sequenced during a study of human T cells and chemical hapten exposure. Overall study: In the roughly 24-week study, patients were dosed weekly with diphenylcyclopropenone on the scalp throughout. After 6 days, upper back 0.01% DPC patch tests were scored. Study-wide results and caveats: Alopecia in the donors means their immune response may deviate from healthy people's.

Sample time point: patch test 3, about 24 weeks after DPC sensitization. Specified treatment: therapeutic diphenylcyclopropenone sensitization with weekly scalp DPC. A few counts support this clonotype. Its antigen is not identified. Per the authors' pipeline: A per-sample median of roughly 96,000 TCRs was observed, with a range of about 20,000 to 750,000. TCRdb called the RACE reads again in MiXCR, with one record for every CDR3 protein. These V and J calls derive from TCRdb rather than the authors' analysis. The table records about 190,000 distinct CDR3 sequences, around 25% of them present only once. This CDR3 has 15 residues. The V gene lost 4 bases and the J gene lost 0 bases, with 10 bases spanning the gap.

Sequences were derived from whole blood, sampled in connection with sensitization to the hapten diphenylcyclopropenone (DPC). The TCR was taken from a middle-aged woman with alopecia areata. Some clones in this sample may be carry-over from other donors' samples. The chain has TRBV12-3 or TRBV12-4 and TRBJ1-3; no reliable D call. The CDR3 nucleotides read TGTGCCAGCAGTTCCCAGAGCCGCTCTGGAAACACCATATATTTT. Translation gives CASSSQSRSGNTIYF.